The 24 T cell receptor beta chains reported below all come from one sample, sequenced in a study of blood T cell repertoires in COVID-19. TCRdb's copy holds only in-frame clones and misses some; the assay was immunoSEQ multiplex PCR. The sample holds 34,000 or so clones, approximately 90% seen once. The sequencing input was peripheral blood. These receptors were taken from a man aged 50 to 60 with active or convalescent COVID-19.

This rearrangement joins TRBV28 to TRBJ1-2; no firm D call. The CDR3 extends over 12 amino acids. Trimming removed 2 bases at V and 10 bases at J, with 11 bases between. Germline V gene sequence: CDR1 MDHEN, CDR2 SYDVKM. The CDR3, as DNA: TGTGCCAGCAGTTTAGGTAGTTTTGTCTACACCTTC. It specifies CASSLGSFVYTF.

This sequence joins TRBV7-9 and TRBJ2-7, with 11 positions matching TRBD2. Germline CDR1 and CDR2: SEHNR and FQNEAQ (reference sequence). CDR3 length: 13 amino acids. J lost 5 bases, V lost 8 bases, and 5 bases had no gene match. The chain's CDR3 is CASAASGGNEQYF. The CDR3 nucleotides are TGTGCCAGCGCGGCTAGCGGGGGGAACGAGCAGTACTTC. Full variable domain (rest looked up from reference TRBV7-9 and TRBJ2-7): DTGVSQNPRHKITKRGQNVTFRCDPISEHNRLYWYRQTLGQGPEFLTYFQNEAQLEKSRLLSDRFSAERPKGSFSTLEIQRTEQGDSAMYLCASAASGGNEQYFGPGTRLTVT.

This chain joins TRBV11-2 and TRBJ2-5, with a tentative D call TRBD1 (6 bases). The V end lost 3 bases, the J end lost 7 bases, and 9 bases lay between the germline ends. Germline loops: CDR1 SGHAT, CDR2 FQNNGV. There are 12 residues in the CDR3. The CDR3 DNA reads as TGTGCCAGCAGCTTTTCCAGGGGGACCCAGTACTTC. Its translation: CASSFSRGTQYF.

In DNA form, the CDR3 reads TGTGCCAGCAGCTTTCAGGGGGCAACTACAGATACGCAGTATTTT. Protein: CASSFQGATTDTQYF. V usage is TRBV7-2 and J usage is TRBJ2-3, with 8 bases that match TRBD1. Germline CDR1 and CDR2: SGHTA and FQGNSA. V lost 3 bases, J lost 3 bases, and 5 bases stayed unmatched. The CDR3 is made up of 15 amino acids.

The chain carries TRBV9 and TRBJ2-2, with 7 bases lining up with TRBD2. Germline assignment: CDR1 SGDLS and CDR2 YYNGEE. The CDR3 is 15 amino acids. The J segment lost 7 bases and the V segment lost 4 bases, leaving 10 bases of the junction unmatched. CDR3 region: CASSPRGDGRGELFF. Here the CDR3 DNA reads TGTGCCAGCAGCCCCCGGGGGGACGGACGCGGGGAGCTGTTTTTT.

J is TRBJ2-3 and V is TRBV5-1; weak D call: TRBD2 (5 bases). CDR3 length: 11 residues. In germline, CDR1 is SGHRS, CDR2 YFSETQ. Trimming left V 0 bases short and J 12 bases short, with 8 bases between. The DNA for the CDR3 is TGCGCCAGCAGCTTGGGCGGGCGACAGTATTTT. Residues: CASSLGGRQYF.

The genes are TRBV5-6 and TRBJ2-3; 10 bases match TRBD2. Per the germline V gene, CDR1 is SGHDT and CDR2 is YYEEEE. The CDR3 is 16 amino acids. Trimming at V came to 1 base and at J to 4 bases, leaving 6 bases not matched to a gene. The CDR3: CASSLWASGSSDTQYF. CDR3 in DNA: TGTGCCAGCAGCTTGTGGGCTAGCGGGAGTTCAGATACGCAGTATTTT.

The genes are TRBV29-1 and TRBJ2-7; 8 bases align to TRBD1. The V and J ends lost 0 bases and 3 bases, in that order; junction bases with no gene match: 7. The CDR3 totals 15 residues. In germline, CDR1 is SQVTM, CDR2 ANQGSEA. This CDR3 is CSVEERTGFFYEQYF. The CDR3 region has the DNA TGCAGCGTTGAAGAGAGGACAGGGTTTTTCTACGAGCAGTACTTC.

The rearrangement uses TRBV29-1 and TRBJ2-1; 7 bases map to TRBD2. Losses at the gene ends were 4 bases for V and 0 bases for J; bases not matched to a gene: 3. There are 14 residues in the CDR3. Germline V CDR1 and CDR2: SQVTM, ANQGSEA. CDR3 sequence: CSVGGGPSYNEQFF. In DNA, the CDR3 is TGCAGCGTTGGGGGGGGACCCTCCTACAATGAGCAGTTCTTC.

In DNA form, the CDR3 reads TGTGCCAGCAGCTCAATCGGGACAGGGTTTAGCCCCGTCGAGCAGTACTTC. It is translated as CASSSIGTGFSPVEQYF. The rearrangement links TRBV11-2 to TRBJ2-7; 9 bases agree with TRBD1. The J segment lost 6 bases and the V segment lost 4 bases, leaving 16 bases of the junction unmatched. CDR1 and CDR2 (germline): SGHAT, FQNNGV. CDR3 length equals 17 residues.

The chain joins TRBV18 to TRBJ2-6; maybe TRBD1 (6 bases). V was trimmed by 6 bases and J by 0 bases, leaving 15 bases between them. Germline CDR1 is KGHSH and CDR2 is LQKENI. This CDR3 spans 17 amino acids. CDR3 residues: CASSGSRGISGANVLTF. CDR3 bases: TGTGCCAGCTCCGGTTCCAGGGGAATCTCTGGGGCCAACGTCCTGACTTTC.

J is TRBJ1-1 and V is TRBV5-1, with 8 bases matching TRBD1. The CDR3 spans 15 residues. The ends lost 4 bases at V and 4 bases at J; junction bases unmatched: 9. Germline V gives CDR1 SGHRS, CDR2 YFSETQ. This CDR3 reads CASSRTGQGSTEAFF. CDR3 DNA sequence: TGCGCCAGCAGCAGAACCGGACAGGGAAGCACTGAAGCTTTCTTT.

DNA for the CDR3: TGTGCCAGCAGTTACCTCGGGGTTAGCGGGAGAGCAAATGAGCAGTTCTTC. Amino acids: CASSYLGVSGRANEQFF. The chain is built from TRBV6-2 or TRBV6-3 and TRBJ2-1; 9 bases map to TRBD2. This CDR3 contains 17 residues. Germline V gene lookup returns CDR1 MNHEY and CDR2 SVGEGT. Trimming at V came to 2 bases and at J to 7 bases, leaving 12 bases not matched to a gene.

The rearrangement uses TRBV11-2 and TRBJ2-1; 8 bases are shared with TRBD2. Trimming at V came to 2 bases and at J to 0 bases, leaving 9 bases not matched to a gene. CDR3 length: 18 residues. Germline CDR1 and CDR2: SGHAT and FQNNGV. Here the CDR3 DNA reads TGTGCCAGCAGCTTAAAGAGGGTAGCGGGGAGCTCCTACAATGAGCAGTTCTTC. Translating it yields CASSLKRVAGSSYNEQFF.

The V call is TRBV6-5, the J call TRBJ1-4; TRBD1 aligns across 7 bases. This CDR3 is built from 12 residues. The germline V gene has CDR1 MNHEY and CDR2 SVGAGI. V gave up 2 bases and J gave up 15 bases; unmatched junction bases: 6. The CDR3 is CASSYAGGPMFF. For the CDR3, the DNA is TGTGCCAGCAGTTACGCAGGGGGTCCCATGTTTTTT.

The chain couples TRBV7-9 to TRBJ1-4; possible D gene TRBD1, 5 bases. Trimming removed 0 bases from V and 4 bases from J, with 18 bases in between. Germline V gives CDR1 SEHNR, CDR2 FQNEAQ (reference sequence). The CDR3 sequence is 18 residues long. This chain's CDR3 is CASSLAPGFKRGNEKLFF. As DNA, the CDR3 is TGTGCCAGCAGCTTAGCACCCGGCTTCAAAAGGGGTAATGAAAAACTGTTTTTT.

The CDR3 bases are TGTGCCAGCAGCTTAGCCTGGGACTCCTCCTACAATGAGCAGTTCTTC. Its translation: CASSLAWDSSYNEQFF. The chain links TRBV7-2 to TRBJ2-1; a possible D gene is TRBD2 (6 bases). V was cut by 0 bases and J by 0 bases, with 9 bases left in between. The germline CDR1 and CDR2 sequences are SGHTA and FQGNSA. CDR3 size: 16 residues.

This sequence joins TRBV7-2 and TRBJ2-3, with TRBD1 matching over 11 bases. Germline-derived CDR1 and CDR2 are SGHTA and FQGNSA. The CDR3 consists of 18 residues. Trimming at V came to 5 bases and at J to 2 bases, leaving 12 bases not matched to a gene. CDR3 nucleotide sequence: TGTGCCAGCAGCCGCCCCGGAGGACAGGGGGCCGTCACAGATACGCAGTATTTT. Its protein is CASSRPGGQGAVTDTQYF.

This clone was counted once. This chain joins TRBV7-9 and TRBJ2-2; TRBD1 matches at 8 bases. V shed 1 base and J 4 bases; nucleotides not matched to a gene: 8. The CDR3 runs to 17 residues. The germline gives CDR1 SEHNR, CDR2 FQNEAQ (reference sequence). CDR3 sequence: CASSLEEGQGFTGELFF. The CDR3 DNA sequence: TGTGCCAGCAGCTTAGAGGAAGGACAGGGATTCACCGGGGAGCTGTTTTTT.

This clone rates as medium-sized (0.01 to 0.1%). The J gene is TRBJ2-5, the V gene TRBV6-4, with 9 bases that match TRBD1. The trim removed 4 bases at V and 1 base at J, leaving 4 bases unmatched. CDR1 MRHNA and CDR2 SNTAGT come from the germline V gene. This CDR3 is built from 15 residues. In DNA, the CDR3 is TGTGCCAGCAGTGCGGGACAGGGATCCCAAGAGACCCAGTACTTC. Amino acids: CASSAGQGSQETQYF.

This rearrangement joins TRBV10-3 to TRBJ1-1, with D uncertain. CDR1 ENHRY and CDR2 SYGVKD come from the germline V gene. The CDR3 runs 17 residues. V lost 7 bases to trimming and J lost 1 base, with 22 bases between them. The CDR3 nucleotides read TGTGCCATCACCGCTCGACTACAGAACGCCTGGAACACTGAAGCTTTCTTT. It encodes CAITARLQNAWNTEAFF.

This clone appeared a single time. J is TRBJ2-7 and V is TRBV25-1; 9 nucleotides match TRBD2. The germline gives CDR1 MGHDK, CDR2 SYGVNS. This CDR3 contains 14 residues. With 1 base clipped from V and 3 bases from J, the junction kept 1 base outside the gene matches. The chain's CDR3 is CASSEFSGGYEQYF. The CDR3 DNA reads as TGTGCCAGCAGTGAATTTAGCGGGGGCTACGAGCAGTACTTC.

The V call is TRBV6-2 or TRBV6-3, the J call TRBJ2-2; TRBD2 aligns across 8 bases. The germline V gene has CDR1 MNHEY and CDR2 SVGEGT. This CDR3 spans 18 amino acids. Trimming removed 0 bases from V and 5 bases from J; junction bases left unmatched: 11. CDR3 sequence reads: CASSYSIWTSHLTGELFF. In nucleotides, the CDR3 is TGTGCCAGCAGTTACTCGATATGGACTAGCCATTTGACCGGGGAGCTGTTTTTT.

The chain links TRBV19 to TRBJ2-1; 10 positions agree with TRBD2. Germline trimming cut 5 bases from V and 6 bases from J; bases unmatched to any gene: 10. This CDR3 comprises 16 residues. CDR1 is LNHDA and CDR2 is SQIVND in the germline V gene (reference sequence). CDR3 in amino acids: CASSGETSGLVNEQFF. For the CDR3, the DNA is TGTGCCAGTAGTGGAGAGACTAGCGGGCTAGTCAATGAGCAGTTCTTC.